A selection of T cell receptor beta chains follows, all from one sample in a study of cytomegalovirus exposure and HLA in healthy donors. Here immunoSEQ multiplex PCR was the method, and the copy in TCRdb shows in-frame clones only, minus some. This sample carries roughly 180,000 clones, roughly 81% of them seen once, and the ten largest clones take 4.8%. Sequencing was done on a sample of PBMCs. These receptors came from a girl aged 5-17 years in good health and CMV-seropositive. Each CDR3 is given with its conserved first and last residue. The order of the fields is D gene, clone size, J gene, V gene, CDR3 protein, CDR3 DNA. D genes are given only for firm matches. A clone size is listed for some rows: how often the clone was seen (once, few, many), or a class if it is expanded.

d_call: TRBD2; clone_size: .; j_call: TRBJ2-1; v_call: TRBV7-7; cdr3_aa: CASSPSSGGPNEQFF; cdr3_nt: TGTGCTAGCAGCCCTTCGTCGGGGGGGCCAAATGAGCAGTTCTTC
d_call: .; clone_size: .; j_call: TRBJ2-1; v_call: TRBV11-2; cdr3_aa: CASSLSSNGILGEQFF; cdr3_nt: TGTGCCAGCAGCTTATCCTCCAACGGGATCCTCGGTGAGCAGTTCTTC
d_call: .; clone_size: few; j_call: TRBJ2-7; v_call: TRBV4-1; cdr3_aa: CASSQDDGLEQYF; cdr3_nt: TGCGCCAGCAGCCAAGATGACGGGTTAGAGCAGTACTTC
d_call: TRBD1; clone_size: .; j_call: TRBJ1-2; v_call: TRBV9; cdr3_aa: CASSPGQGAVYGYTF; cdr3_nt: TGTGCCAGCAGCCCCGGACAGGGGGCTGTTTATGGCTACACCTTC
d_call: .; clone_size: .; j_call: TRBJ2-7; v_call: TRBV14; cdr3_aa: CASRIRVGGREQYF; cdr3_nt: TGTGCCAGCAGGATAAGAGTGGGGGGGCGGGAGCAGTACTTC
d_call: TRBD1; clone_size: .; j_call: TRBJ1-1; v_call: TRBV18; cdr3_aa: CASSQEAGGNTEAFF; cdr3_nt: TGTGCCAGCTCACAAGAAGCAGGGGGGAACACTGAAGCTTTCTTT
d_call: .; clone_size: .; j_call: TRBJ1-2; v_call: TRBV4-1; cdr3_aa: CASSQEGTVGYTF; cdr3_nt: TGCGCCAGCAGCCAAGAGGGTACAGTTGGCTACACCTTC
d_call: .; clone_size: few; j_call: TRBJ1-2; v_call: TRBV5-4; cdr3_aa: CASNPSDNYGYTF; cdr3_nt: TGTGCCAGCAACCCGAGCGATAACTATGGCTACACCTTC
d_call: .; clone_size: few; j_call: TRBJ2-2; v_call: TRBV5-1; cdr3_aa: CASSLAYPTTSLTGELFF; cdr3_nt: TGCGCCAGCAGCTTGGCCTACCCAACTACCTCCTTAACCGGGGAGCTGTTTTTT
d_call: .; clone_size: .; j_call: TRBJ2-2; v_call: TRBV9; cdr3_aa: CASSAPLRGYTGELFF; cdr3_nt: TGTGCCAGCAGCGCCCCCTTACGGGGATACACCGGGGAGCTGTTTTTT
d_call: TRBD1; clone_size: .; j_call: TRBJ1-1; v_call: TRBV5-1; cdr3_aa: CASSLTGGGGSEAFF; cdr3_nt: TGCGCCAGCAGCTTGACAGGGGGCGGTGGCTCTGAAGCTTTCTTT
d_call: TRBD1; clone_size: .; j_call: TRBJ1-1; v_call: TRBV29-1; cdr3_aa: CSVDRTGNTEAFF; cdr3_nt: TGCAGCGTTGACAGGACAGGGAACACTGAAGCTTTCTTT
d_call: .; clone_size: .; j_call: TRBJ1-2; v_call: TRBV30; cdr3_aa: CAWSPGGSYGYTF; cdr3_nt: TGTGCCTGGAGTCCTGGGGGGAGCTATGGCTACACCTTC
d_call: .; clone_size: .; j_call: TRBJ2-3; v_call: TRBV19; cdr3_aa: CASSMTGEKADTQYF; cdr3_nt: TGTGCCAGTAGTATGACGGGGGAAAAGGCAGATACGCAGTATTTT
d_call: TRBD2; clone_size: .; j_call: TRBJ2-1; v_call: TRBV11-2; cdr3_aa: CASSLYSGGGNNEQFF; cdr3_nt: TGTGCCAGCAGCTTATATAGCGGGGGGGGAAACAATGAGCAGTTCTTC
d_call: .; clone_size: .; j_call: TRBJ2-7; v_call: TRBV10-2; cdr3_aa: CASRRGGDYEQYF; cdr3_nt: TGCGCCAGCAGGAGGGGGGGCGACTACGAGCAGTACTTC
d_call: TRBD2; clone_size: once; j_call: TRBJ2-7; v_call: TRBV6-1; cdr3_aa: CASTPGGSSYEQYF; cdr3_nt: TGTGCCAGCACCCCGGGGGGATCTTCCTACGAGCAGTACTTC
d_call: TRBD2; clone_size: .; j_call: TRBJ2-3; v_call: TRBV7-6; cdr3_aa: CASSTGRGVTDTQYF; cdr3_nt: TGTGCCAGCAGCACGGGGCGGGGGGTCACAGATACGCAGTATTTT
d_call: .; clone_size: once; j_call: TRBJ1-1; v_call: TRBV7-6; cdr3_aa: CASSQGNTEAFF; cdr3_nt: TGTGCCAGCAGTCAGGGGAACACTGAAGCTTTCTTT
d_call: .; clone_size: .; j_call: TRBJ1-3; v_call: TRBV30; cdr3_aa: CAWSGQYLDTIYF; cdr3_nt: TGTGCCTGGAGCGGACAGTACCTAGACACCATATATTTT
d_call: .; clone_size: once; j_call: TRBJ2-5; v_call: TRBV28; cdr3_aa: CASSSNRPQGPQYF; cdr3_nt: TGTGCCAGCAGTTCAAATCGACCCCAGGGGCCCCAGTACTTC
d_call: .; clone_size: few; j_call: TRBJ1-2; v_call: TRBV19; cdr3_aa: CASSSNSGVNYGYTF; cdr3_nt: TGTGCCAGTAGTTCCAACTCGGGGGTTAACTATGGCTACACCTTC
d_call: .; clone_size: .; j_call: TRBJ1-2; v_call: TRBV30; cdr3_aa: CAWIPTGEDGYTF; cdr3_nt: TGTGCCTGGATTCCGACCGGGGAAGATGGCTACACCTTC
d_call: .; clone_size: .; j_call: TRBJ2-2; v_call: TRBV27; cdr3_aa: CASSPEGTGELFF; cdr3_nt: TGTGCCAGCAGTCCGGAGGGCACCGGGGAGCTGTTTTTT
d_call: TRBD2; clone_size: .; j_call: TRBJ2-7; v_call: TRBV27; cdr3_aa: CASRERGGSPYEQYF; cdr3_nt: TGTGCCAGCAGAGAGCGGGGAGGTTCCCCCTACGAGCAGTACTTC
d_call: TRBD1; clone_size: few; j_call: TRBJ2-7; v_call: TRBV7-9; cdr3_aa: CASSLAPGTAYEQYF; cdr3_nt: TGTGCCAGCAGCTTAGCGCCTGGGACAGCCTACGAGCAGTACTTC
d_call: .; clone_size: once; j_call: TRBJ2-3; v_call: TRBV19; cdr3_aa: CASSPSFATDTQYF; cdr3_nt: TGTGCCAGTAGCCCCAGTTTCGCCACAGATACGCAGTATTTT
d_call: .; clone_size: .; j_call: TRBJ1-2; v_call: TRBV7-9; cdr3_aa: CASSLVGGSYGYTF; cdr3_nt: TGTGCCAGCAGCTTAGTTGGGGGCAGCTATGGCTACACCTTC
d_call: .; clone_size: .; j_call: TRBJ1-3; v_call: TRBV5-1; cdr3_aa: CASSLTTGLSGNTIYF; cdr3_nt: TGCGCCAGCAGCTTAACAACGGGACTTTCTGGAAACACCATATATTTT
d_call: TRBD1; clone_size: .; j_call: TRBJ1-4; v_call: TRBV9; cdr3_aa: CASSIGTGREKLFF; cdr3_nt: TGTGCCAGCAGCATCGGGACAGGGAGAGAAAAACTGTTTTTT
d_call: .; clone_size: .; j_call: TRBJ1-2; v_call: TRBV18; cdr3_aa: CASHSGDNYGYTF; cdr3_nt: TGTGCCAGCCACTCGGGAGATAACTATGGCTACACCTTC
d_call: .; clone_size: .; j_call: TRBJ1-1; v_call: TRBV25-1; cdr3_aa: CASSEPGMNTEAFF; cdr3_nt: TGTGCCAGCAGTGAACCAGGGATGAACACTGAAGCTTTCTTT
d_call: TRBD1; clone_size: few; j_call: TRBJ2-6; v_call: TRBV5-8; cdr3_aa: CASSSGTAFSGANVLTF; cdr3_nt: TGTGCCAGCAGCTCTGGGACAGCCTTCTCTGGGGCCAACGTCCTGACTTTC
d_call: .; clone_size: .; j_call: TRBJ1-2; v_call: TRBV29-1; cdr3_aa: CSVEGQFDGYTF; cdr3_nt: TGCAGCGTTGAGGGCCAGTTTGACGGCTACACCTTC
d_call: .; clone_size: .; j_call: TRBJ2-7; v_call: TRBV19; cdr3_aa: CASSTGGSYEQYF; cdr3_nt: TGTGCCAGTTCGACAGGCGGCTCCTACGAGCAGTACTTC
d_call: .; clone_size: few; j_call: TRBJ1-1; v_call: TRBV19; cdr3_aa: CASRGGTNTEAFF; cdr3_nt: TGTGCCAGTAGGGGGGGGACTAACACTGAAGCTTTCTTT
d_call: TRBD1; clone_size: .; j_call: TRBJ2-2; v_call: TRBV13; cdr3_aa: CASSLTGGNTGELFF; cdr3_nt: TGTGCCAGCAGCCTGACAGGGGGTAACACCGGGGAGCTGTTTTTT
d_call: .; clone_size: .; j_call: TRBJ1-1; v_call: TRBV11-3; cdr3_aa: CASSLGREGWVSEAFF; cdr3_nt: TGTGCCAGCAGCTTAGGAAGGGAGGGATGGGTTTCTGAAGCTTTCTTT
d_call: .; clone_size: .; j_call: TRBJ1-3; v_call: TRBV7-2; cdr3_aa: CASSLGSGSPGNTIYF; cdr3_nt: TGTGCCAGCAGCTTAGGTAGCGGTTCGCCTGGAAACACCATATATTTT
d_call: .; clone_size: .; j_call: TRBJ1-5; v_call: TRBV6-1; cdr3_aa: CASSGNRNQPQHF; cdr3_nt: TGTGCCAGCAGTGGGAACAGGAATCAGCCCCAGCATTTT
d_call: .; clone_size: once; j_call: TRBJ2-3; v_call: TRBV27; cdr3_aa: CASSLNRDWISTDTQYF; cdr3_nt: TGTGCCAGCAGTTTAAATAGGGACTGGATAAGCACAGATACGCAGTATTTT
d_call: .; clone_size: .; j_call: TRBJ1-3; v_call: TRBV19; cdr3_aa: CASSIAPVGAWNTIYF; cdr3_nt: TGTGCCAGTAGTATAGCCCCCGTGGGGGCGTGGAACACCATATATTTT
d_call: TRBD2; clone_size: .; j_call: TRBJ2-3; v_call: TRBV9; cdr3_aa: CASSVGSLAGGRDTQYF; cdr3_nt: TGTGCCAGCAGCGTAGGCAGCCTAGCGGGGGGAAGGGATACGCAGTATTTT
d_call: .; clone_size: .; j_call: TRBJ2-5; v_call: TRBV27; cdr3_aa: CASSPLGGLETQYF; cdr3_nt: TGTGCCAGCAGCCCTTTGGGGGGTTTGGAGACCCAGTACTTC
d_call: TRBD1; clone_size: .; j_call: TRBJ2-1; v_call: TRBV5-1; cdr3_aa: CASRPTGVPYNEQFF; cdr3_nt: TGCGCCAGCAGACCCACAGGGGTACCCTACAATGAGCAGTTCTTC
d_call: .; clone_size: .; j_call: TRBJ2-1; v_call: TRBV7-9; cdr3_aa: CASSRQAEPQFF; cdr3_nt: TGTGCCAGCAGTCGACAGGCGGAGCCCCAGTTCTTC
d_call: .; clone_size: .; j_call: TRBJ1-5; v_call: TRBV5-6; cdr3_aa: CASSPGGALKPQHF; cdr3_nt: TGTGCCAGCAGTCCCGGGGGGGCCCTGAAGCCCCAGCATTTT
d_call: .; clone_size: .; j_call: TRBJ1-1; v_call: TRBV4-1; cdr3_aa: CASSQATGNTEAFF; cdr3_nt: TGCGCCAGCAGCCAGGCAACAGGGAACACTGAAGCTTTCTTT